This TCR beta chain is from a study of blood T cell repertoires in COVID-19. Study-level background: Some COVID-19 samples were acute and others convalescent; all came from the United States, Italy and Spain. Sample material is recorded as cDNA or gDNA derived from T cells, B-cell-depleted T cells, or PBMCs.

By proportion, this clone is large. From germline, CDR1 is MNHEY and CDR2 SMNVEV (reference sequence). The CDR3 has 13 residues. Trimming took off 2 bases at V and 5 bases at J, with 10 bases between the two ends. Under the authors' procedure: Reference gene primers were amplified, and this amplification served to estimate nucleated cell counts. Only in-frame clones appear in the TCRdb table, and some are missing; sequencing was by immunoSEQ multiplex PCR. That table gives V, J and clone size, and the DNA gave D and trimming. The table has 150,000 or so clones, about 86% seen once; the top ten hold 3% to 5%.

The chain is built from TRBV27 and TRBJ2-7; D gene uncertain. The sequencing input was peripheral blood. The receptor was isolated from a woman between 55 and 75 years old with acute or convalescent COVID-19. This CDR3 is CASSLIWLDEQYF. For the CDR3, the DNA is TGTGCCAGCAGTTTAATATGGTTAGACGAGCAGTACTTC.